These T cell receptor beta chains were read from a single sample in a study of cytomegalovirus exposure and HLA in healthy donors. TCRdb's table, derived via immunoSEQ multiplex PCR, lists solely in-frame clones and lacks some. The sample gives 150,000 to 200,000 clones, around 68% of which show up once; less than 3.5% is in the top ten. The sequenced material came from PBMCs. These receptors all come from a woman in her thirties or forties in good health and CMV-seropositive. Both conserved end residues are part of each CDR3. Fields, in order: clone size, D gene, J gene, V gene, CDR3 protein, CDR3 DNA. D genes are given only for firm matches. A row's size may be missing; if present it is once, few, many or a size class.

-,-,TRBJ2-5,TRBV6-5,CASSERDMGETQYF,TGTGCCAGCAGTGAACGGGATATGGGGGAGACCCAGTACTTC
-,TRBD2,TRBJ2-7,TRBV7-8,CASSLQLAGVDEQYF,TGTGCCAGCAGCTTACAACTAGCGGGAGTCGACGAGCAGTACTTC
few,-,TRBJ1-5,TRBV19,CASRADTRYQPQNF,TGTGCCAGTAGGGCGGACACCAGATATCAGCCCCAGAATTTT
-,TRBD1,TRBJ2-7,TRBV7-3,CASSPPTGGDEQYF,TGTGCCAGCAGCCCGCCGACAGGGGGGGACGAGCAGTACTTC
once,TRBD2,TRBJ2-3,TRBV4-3,CASSPTSGANTDTQYF,TGCGCCAGCAGCCCGACTAGCGGGGCCAACACAGATACGCAGTATTTT
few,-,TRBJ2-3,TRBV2,CASSEARVPTDTQYF,TGTGCCAGCAGTGAAGCGCGCGTACCCACAGATACGCAGTATTTT
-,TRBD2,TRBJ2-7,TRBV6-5,CASSYSRSGGAYEQYF,TGTGCCAGCAGTTACTCGAGAAGCGGGGGGGCGTACGAGCAGTACTTC
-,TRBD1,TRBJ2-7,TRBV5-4,CASRHSGTVINQSSYEQYF,TGTGCCAGCAGGCATTCGGGGACAGTCATAAATCAGAGCTCCTACGAGCAGTACTTC
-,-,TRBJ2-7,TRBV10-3,CAISDRTVSSYEQYF,TGTGCCATCAGTGACCGGACAGTTAGCTCCTACGAGCAGTACTTC
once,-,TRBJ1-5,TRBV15,CATSRGGRPQHF,TGTGCCACCAGCAGAGGTGGGAGACCCCAGCATTTT
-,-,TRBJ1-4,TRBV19,CASRAEKLFF,TGTGCCAGTAGGGCTGAAAAACTGTTTTTT
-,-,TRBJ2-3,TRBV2,CAAPGLLSTDTQYF,TGTGCCGCCCCAGGACTTCTTAGCACAGATACGCAGTATTTT
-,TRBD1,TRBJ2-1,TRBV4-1,CASSQNRGNEQFF,TGCGCCAGCAGCCAAAACAGGGGCAATGAGCAGTTCTTC
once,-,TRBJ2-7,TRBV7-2,CASSLLGRGRGRDEQYF,TGTGCCAGCAGCTTATTGGGGAGGGGCAGGGGGCGCGACGAGCAGTACTTC
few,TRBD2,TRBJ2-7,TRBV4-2,CASSQEASGSGHYEQYF,TGTGCCAGCAGCCAAGAGGCAAGCGGGAGTGGGCATTACGAGCAGTACTTC
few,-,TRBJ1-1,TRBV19,CASSPRGYTGPTEAFF,TGTGCCAGTAGTCCTCGGGGCTATACAGGGCCCACTGAAGCTTTCTTT
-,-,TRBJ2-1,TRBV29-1,CSVGRSSYNEQFF,TGCAGCGTTGGACGGAGCTCCTACAATGAGCAGTTCTTC
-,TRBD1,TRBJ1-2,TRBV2,CASSELRGTGGYPF,TGTGCCAGCAGTGAGTTGAGGGGGACAGGTGGCTACCCCTTC
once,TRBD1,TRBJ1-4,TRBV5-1,CASSGIGQDYEKLFF,TGCGCCAGCAGCGGTATTGGACAGGATTATGAAAAACTGTTTTTT
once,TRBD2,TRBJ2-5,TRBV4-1,CASSQGLGEGLQETQYF,TGCGCCAGCAGCCAAGGGCTGGGGGAGGGGTTGCAAGAGACCCAGTACTTC
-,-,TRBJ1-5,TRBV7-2,CASSLGSEPQHF,TGTGCCAGCAGCTTAGGCTCGGAGCCCCAGCATTTT
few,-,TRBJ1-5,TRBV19,CASNLQGFNQPQHF,TGTGCCAGTAACCTACAGGGATTCAATCAGCCCCAGCATTTT
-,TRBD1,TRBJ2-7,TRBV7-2,CASSLAGTDTYEQYF,TGTGCCAGCAGCTTAGCGGGGACAGACACCTACGAGCAGTACTTC
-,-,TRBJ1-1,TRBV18,CASSEGTDTEAFF,TGTGCCAGCTCAGAGGGTACAGACACTGAAGCTTTCTTT
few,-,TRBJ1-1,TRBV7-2,CASSLDFLRGMTEAFF,TGTGCCAGCAGCTTAGATTTCCTCAGGGGAATGACTGAAGCTTTCTTT
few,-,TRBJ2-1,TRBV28,CASSLLARKDEQFF,TGTGCCAGCAGTTTACTAGCTAGAAAGGATGAGCAGTTCTTC
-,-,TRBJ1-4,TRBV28,CASSSSGGGKLFF,TGTGCCAGCAGTTCATCCGGGGGGGGAAAACTGTTTTTT
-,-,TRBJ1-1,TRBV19,CASSSPRMEFRDLMNTEAFF,TGTGCCAGTAGTTCACCTCGGATGGAGTTTCGCGACTTGATGAACACTGAAGCTTTCTTT
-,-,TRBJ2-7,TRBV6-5,CASSYSAGGYEQYF,TGTGCCAGCAGTTACTCGGCGGGCGGGTACGAGCAGTACTTC
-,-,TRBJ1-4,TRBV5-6,CASSWRTELNEKLFF,TGTGCCAGCAGCTGGAGGACAGAACTTAATGAAAAACTGTTTTTT
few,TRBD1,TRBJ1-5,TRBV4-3,CASSQDRNQPQHF,TGCGCCAGCAGCCAGGACAGGAATCAGCCCCAGCATTTT
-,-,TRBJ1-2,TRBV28,CASTGFALLFGYTF,TGTGCCAGTACAGGGTTTGCCCTACTTTTTGGCTACACCTTC
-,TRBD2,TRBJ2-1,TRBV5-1,CASSERIAGGPHEQFF,TGCGCCAGCAGCGAGAGAATAGCGGGAGGGCCCCATGAGCAGTTCTTC
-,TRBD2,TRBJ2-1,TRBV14,CASSQVGGTSGMGNEQFF,TGTGCCAGCAGCCAAGTCGGGGGGACTAGCGGGATGGGGAATGAGCAGTTCTTC
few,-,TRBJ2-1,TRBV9,CASSLGQGSSEQFF,TGTGCCAGCAGCCTGGGGCAGGGAAGTAGTGAGCAGTTCTTC
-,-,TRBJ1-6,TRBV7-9,CASSSGNNSPLHF,TGTGCCAGCAGCTCGGGGAACAATTCACCCCTCCACTTT
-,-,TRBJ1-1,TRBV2,CASSPRANTEAFF,TGTGCCAGCAGCCCCCGAGCAAACACTGAAGCTTTCTTT
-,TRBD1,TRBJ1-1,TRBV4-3,CASSSGTGFTEAFF,TGCGCCAGCAGCTCCGGGACAGGGTTCACTGAAGCTTTCTTT
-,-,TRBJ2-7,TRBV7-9,CASSLAAGVSYEQYF,TGTGCCAGCAGCTTAGCGGCAGGGGTTAGCTACGAGCAGTACTTC
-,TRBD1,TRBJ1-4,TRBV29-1,CSVADRVAGEKLFF,TGCAGCGTCGCCGACAGGGTGGCTGGTGAAAAACTGTTTTTT
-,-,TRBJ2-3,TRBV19,CASSISGGTDTQYF,TGTGCCAGTAGTATCTCCGGGGGCACAGATACGCAGTATTTT
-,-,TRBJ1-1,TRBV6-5,CASSYLALGNPEAFF,TGTGCCAGCAGTTACCTGGCACTCGGGAACCCTGAAGCTTTCTTT
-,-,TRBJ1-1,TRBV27,CASSLYSNTEAFF,TGTGCCAGCAGTTTATACAGCAATACTGAAGCTTTCTTT
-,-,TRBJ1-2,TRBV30,CAWSYDLGKGDNYGYTF,TGTGCCTGGAGCTACGACCTAGGGAAAGGGGATAACTATGGCTACACCTTC
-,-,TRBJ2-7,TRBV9,CASSVRLGGYEQYF,TGTGCCAGCAGCGTACGGCTAGGGGGTTACGAGCAGTACTTC
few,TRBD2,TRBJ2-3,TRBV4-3,CASSQEGAGGPNTQYF,TGCGCCAGCAGCCAAGAAGGGGCGGGGGGCCCGAATACGCAGTATTTT
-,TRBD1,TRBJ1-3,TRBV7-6,CASSLAIPGQGFGNTIYF,TGTGCCAGCAGCTTAGCAATCCCGGGACAGGGTTTTGGAAACACCATATATTTT
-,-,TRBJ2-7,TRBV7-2,CASSFSGYEQYF,TGTGCCAGCAGCTTTTCGGGCTACGAGCAGTACTTC
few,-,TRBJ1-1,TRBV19,CASSINGAGRNTEAFF,TGTGCCAGTAGTATTAACGGCGCAGGGCGCAACACTGAAGCTTTCTTT
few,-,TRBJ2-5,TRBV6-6,CASSYRGRLETQYF,TGTGCCAGCAGTTACCGTGGTAGATTAGAGACCCAGTACTTC
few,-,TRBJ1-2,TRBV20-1,CSALDYGYTF,TGCAGTGCACTTGACTATGGCTACACCTTC
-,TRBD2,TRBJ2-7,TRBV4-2,CASSQLTSGAYEQYF,TGTGCCAGCAGCCAACTGACTAGCGGGGCCTACGAGCAGTACTTC
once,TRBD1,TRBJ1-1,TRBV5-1,CASSFGRDRVEVNTEAFF,TGCGCCAGCAGCTTCGGCCGGGACAGGGTGGAGGTGAACACTGAAGCTTTCTTT